Sequencing of this TCR beta chain was carried out in a study of blood T cell repertoires in COVID-19. As originally analysed: Amplification with reference gene primers provided the estimates of nucleated cell counts. The assay was immunoSEQ multiplex PCR, and TCRdb's table has in-frame clones only and misses some. V, J and clone size reflect that table, while D and trimming were determined from the DNA. The table includes 400,000 to 500,000 clones, roughly 85% detected once. The sequenced material came from peripheral blood. The TCR was taken from a woman in her thirties with active or convalescent COVID-19.

The CDR3 spells CASGLKVSGGNYGYTF. For the CDR3, the DNA is TGTGCTAGTGGTTTAAAGGTCTCCGGGGGGAACTATGGCTACACCTTC. This chain links TRBV12-5 with TRBJ1-2, with D possibly TRBD1 on 5 matching bases. CDR3 length: 16 residues. Germline V gene data show CDR1 as LGHNT and CDR2 as FRNRAP. V was clipped by 3 bases and J by 2 bases, with 16 bases between them.